These 27 T cell receptor beta chains were sequenced from one sample in a study of T cells expressing NK-cell markers. TCRdb reprocessed the 5' RACE reads and reports one entry per CDR3 protein, with no DNA. Its table records about 460,000 distinct CDR3 sequences. The sequenced sample consisted of blood T cells: a sorted CD56 or NKG2C T cell subset, CD4+ or CD8+ T cells, or bulk PBMC T cells (not recorded which). The receptor set was obtained from a woman aged 45-59 years in good health.

The chain links TRBV9 to TRBJ2-7; TCRdb gives TRBD1 as the D gene, but with no DNA this cannot be confirmed. Germline CDR1 reads SGDLS; CDR2 reads YYNGEE. CDR3 length: 15 residues. CDR3 in amino acids: CASSAWGAGGYEQYF.

The chain employs TRBV5-1 and TRBJ2-4; no DNA is available, so the TRBD1 call from TCRdb remains unchecked. The CDR3 is made up of 16 amino acids. Per the germline V gene, CDR1 is SGHRS and CDR2 is YFSETQ. This CDR3 reads CASSLALGGARNIQYF.

V usage is TRBV15 and J usage is TRBJ1-4; TCRdb reports TRBD1, a call that lacks DNA to check it against. This CDR3 has 17 residues. Germline loops: CDR1 LNHNV, CDR2 YYDKDF (reference sequence). The CDR3: CATSRDGIGRGDEKLFF.

The CDR3 here is CSARAPGSEQFF. The genes are TRBV20-1 and TRBJ2-1; the D gene TCRdb calls, TRBD1, cannot be checked with no DNA. Germline lookup yields CDR1 DFQATT and CDR2 SNEGSKA (reference sequence). The CDR3 covers 12 residues.

The chain's CDR3 is CASALELNNEQFF. V usage is TRBV5-1 and J usage is TRBJ2-1; TCRdb reports TRBD2, a call that lacks DNA to check it against. This CDR3 region has 13 residues. Germline lookup yields CDR1 SGHRS and CDR2 YFSETQ.

CDR3 protein: CASSRGGLLTDTQYF. The chain uses TRBV25-1 and TRBJ2-3; TCRdb's D gene call, TRBD1, goes unchecked for lack of DNA. The V gene's germline CDR1 is MGHDK and CDR2 SYGVNS. CDR3 size: 15 residues.

This chain uses TRBV12-5 with TRBJ2-2. The CDR3 covers 14 residues. Per germline, CDR1 LGHNT and CDR2 FRNRAP. The CDR3 sequence is CASGLEGDTGELFF.

This chain links TRBV20-1 with TRBJ2-1. CDR3 length: 12 residues. CDR1 DFQATT and CDR2 SNEGSKA come from the germline V gene (reference sequence). Here the CDR3 reads CSARAALNEQFF.

This chain uses TRBV29-1 with TRBJ2-1; absent DNA, TCRdb's TRBD2 call cannot be checked. Germline values: CDR1 SQVTM, CDR2 ANQGSEA. The CDR3 contains 14 residues. CDR3 sequence: CSVAGGLAVNEQFF.

The chain is built from TRBV20-1 and TRBJ2-5; the TRBD2 assignment by TCRdb is unverifiable without DNA. Germline V lookup: CDR1 DFQATT, CDR2 SNEGSKA (reference sequence). CDR3 size: 18 residues. CDR3 sequence reads: CSARDTLVGSSGQETQYF.

This chain joins TRBV11-3 and TRBJ2-7; TCRdb calls TRBD2, which cannot be checked without DNA. The CDR3 length is 15 residues. Germline-derived CDR1 and CDR2 are SGHNT and YENEEA. This chain's CDR3 is CASSPARTPIREQYF.

The V and J genes are TRBV5-4 and TRBJ2-3; as DNA is missing, the TRBD2 call by TCRdb cannot be tested. This CDR3 region has 16 residues. Germline V lookup: CDR1 SGHNT, CDR2 YYREEE (reference sequence). CDR3 loop: CASSLEQSLSTDTQYF.

The chain couples TRBV5-1 to TRBJ2-6; TCRdb calls TRBD2, which cannot be checked without DNA. This CDR3 comprises 18 residues. CDR1 is SGHRS and CDR2 is YFSETQ in the germline V gene. The CDR3 spells CASSDARLAGVGANVLTF.

The chain employs TRBV7-6 and TRBJ2-5; there is no DNA to check the TCRdb D call of TRBD2. From germline, CDR1 is SGHVS and CDR2 FNYEAQ. The CDR3 runs to 14 residues. The CDR3 loop is CASSLVGGGETQYF.

The V gene is TRBV6-2 or TRBV6-3, the J gene TRBJ2-3. This CDR3 spans 12 amino acids. Germline assignment: CDR1 MNHEY and CDR2 SVGEGT. CDR3 sequence: CASSRVGDTQYF.

The chain couples TRBV5-1 to TRBJ2-2. This CDR3 comprises 14 residues. Germline-derived CDR1 and CDR2 are SGHRS and YFSETQ. CDR3 protein: CASRPENLSGELFF.

The rearrangement joins TRBV10-3 to TRBJ2-3; TCRdb's D call of TRBD2 is untestable without DNA. Per germline, CDR1 ENHRY and CDR2 SYGVKD. CDR3 length: 14 amino acids. The CDR3: CAIRSGRAENTQYF.

This chain joins TRBV3-1 and TRBJ2-7; TCRdb picks TRBD2, but there is no DNA to check that call. The CDR3 totals 16 residues. Per the germline V gene, CDR1 is LGHDT and CDR2 is YNNKEL (reference sequence). The CDR3 region is CASSTSGRILTYEQYF.

The chain carries TRBV27 and TRBJ2-7; TCRdb's D gene call, TRBD1, goes unchecked for lack of DNA. The germline CDR1 and CDR2 sequences are MNHEY and SMNVEV (reference sequence). This CDR3 comprises 14 residues. The CDR3 is CASSRRDRRYEQYF.

The rearrangement uses TRBV6-5 and TRBJ1-2; TCRdb reports TRBD1, a call that lacks DNA to check it against. The CDR3 is 12 residues long. Germline CDR1 reads MNHEY; CDR2 reads SVGAGI. Here the CDR3 reads CASSRGQGGYTF.

The V call is TRBV24-1, the J call TRBJ2-1; with no DNA, the TCRdb D assignment of TRBD1 cannot be verified. In germline, CDR1 is KGHDR, CDR2 SFDVKD. The length of the CDR3 is 13 residues. CDR3 protein: CATMVTGYNEQFF.

The chain combines TRBV4-1 with TRBJ2-7; checking the TCRdb D call of TRBD2 is not possible without DNA. Per germline, CDR1 MGHRA and CDR2 YSYEKL. The CDR3 loop spans 14 amino acids. This CDR3 reads CASSNPGLTYEQYF.

This chain uses TRBV7-9 with TRBJ2-1; no DNA is available, so the TRBD2 call from TCRdb remains unchecked. CDR3 length equals 15 residues. Germline CDR1 reads SEHNR; CDR2 reads FQNEAQ (reference sequence). Here the CDR3 reads CAIPVRDQRGNEQFF. Using reference TRBV7-9 and TRBJ2-1 for the parts outside the CDR3, the full variable domain is DTGVSQNPRHKITKRGQNVTFRCDPISEHNRLYWYRQTLGQGPEFLTYFQNEAQLEKSRLLSDRFSAERPKGSFSTLEIQRTEQGDSAMYLCAIPVRDQRGNEQFFGPGTRLTVL.

This chain uses TRBV5-1 with TRBJ2-1. Germline V gene lookup returns CDR1 SGHRS and CDR2 YFSETQ. The CDR3 spans 14 residues. The CDR3 loop is CASRTVRGEIEQFF. The full variable domain, rest sourced from reference TRBV5-1 and TRBJ2-1, is KAGVTQTPRYLIKTRGQQVTLSCSPISGHRSVSWYQQTPGQGLQFLFEYFSETQRNKGNFPGRFSGRQFSNSRSEMNVSTLELGDSALYLCASRTVRGEIEQFFGPGTRLTVL.

J is TRBJ1-1 and V is TRBV29-1; without DNA, the TCRdb call of TRBD1 cannot be checked. This CDR3 is 14 amino acids long. CDR1 is SQVTM, CDR2 ANQGSEA, per germline. CDR3 region: CSVVSGGGNTEAFF.

This sequence joins TRBV19 and TRBJ1-1; TCRdb gives TRBD1 as the D gene, but with no DNA this cannot be confirmed. Germline CDR1 reads LNHDA; CDR2 reads SQIVND (reference sequence). The CDR3 is 13 amino acids. The CDR3 protein is CASMTEGYTEAFF. Filled out from reference TRBV19 and TRBJ1-1, the complete variable domain reads DGGITQSPKYLFRKEGQNVTLSCEQNLNHDAMYWYRQDPGQGLRLIYYSQIVNDFQKGDIAEGYSVSREKKESFPLTVTSAQKNPTAFYLCASMTEGYTEAFFGQGTRLTVV.

CDR3 residues: CASSLKIGTNYGYTF. The chain links TRBV12-3 or TRBV12-4 to TRBJ1-2; with no DNA, the TCRdb D assignment of TRBD1 cannot be verified. CDR3 length: 15 residues.